This is a list of T cell receptor beta chains from one sample in a study of early T cells in non-severe SARS-CoV-2 infection. MiXCR, applied by TCRdb to the 5' RACE reads, yields one record per CDR3 protein. The sample carries around 56,000 distinct CDR3 sequences, roughly 8.2% recorded once. Sequenced here: whole blood, sampled at baseline. All receptors derive from an adult who was a healthcare worker with PCR-confirmed SARS-CoV-2 infection or an uninfected control (not recorded which). Each CDR3 is given with its conserved first and last residue. The D gene is left open where the match is weak. Clone sizes are given selectively: once, few, many, or a class where the clone is expanded.

>few|TRBJ2-7|TRBV27|TRBD1
CASSLFGTGGYEQYF
TGTGCCAGCAGTTTATTTGGGACAGGGGGGTACGAGCAGTACTTC
>few|TRBJ1-6|TRBV7-9|.
CASSLDTLYSPLHF
TGTGCCAGCAGCTTAGACACCCTCTATTCACCCCTCCACTTT
>many|TRBJ2-7|TRBV11-2|TRBD1
CASSKTGFSEQYF
TGTGCCAGCAGTAAGACAGGGTTCTCCGAGCAGTACTTC
>.|TRBJ2-5|TRBV20-1|.
CSVGAATQYF
TGCAGTGTCGGGGCGGCGACCCAGTACTTC
>.|TRBJ2-3|TRBV12-3/TRBV12-4|.
CASREVETQYF
TGTGCCAGCAGGGAAGTAGAGACGCAGTATTTT
>many|TRBJ2-1|TRBV3-1|TRBD1
CASSAGTVYNEQFF
TGTGCCAGCAGCGCCGGGACAGTATACAATGAGCAGTTCTTC
>few|TRBJ2-5|TRBV7-9|TRBD2
CASSVKGTSGRAETQYF
TGTGCCAGCAGCGTCAAGGGGACTAGCGGGAGGGCTGAGACCCAGTACTTC
>many|TRBJ1-2|TRBV29-1|.
CSVDGGGSYGYTF
TGCAGCGTTGACGGCGGTGGGAGCTATGGCTACACCTTC
>few|TRBJ2-1|TRBV15|TRBD2
CATSGGAGVAYNEQFF
TGTGCCACCAGCGGCGGAGCGGGAGTCGCCTACAATGAGCAGTTCTTC
>few|TRBJ1-4|TRBV4-3|TRBD1
CASSQSNLRTGTNEKLFF
TGCGCCAGCAGCCAGAGCAATTTGCGGACAGGCACTAATGAAAAACTGTTTTTT
>.|TRBJ2-1|TRBV20-1|TRBD2
CSAGPGGSYNEQFF
TGCAGTGCTGGACCGGGAGGATCCTACAATGAGCAGTTCTTC
>few|TRBJ1-1|TRBV16|TRBD1
CASSQSGARGQGEAFF
TGTGCCAGCAGCCAATCGGGGGCCAGGGGGCAAGGTGAAGCTTTCTTT
>.|TRBJ2-1|TRBV4-1|.
CTSSQDPREQFF
TGCACCAGCAGCCAAGATCCGAGGGAGCAGTTCTTC
>.|TRBJ2-7|TRBV18|TRBD1
CASSHGTGEYEQYF
TGTGCCAGCTCCCACGGGACAGGGGAATACGAGCAGTACTTC
>.|TRBJ2-1|TRBV6-4|TRBD2
CASSDTSGSSYNEQFF
TGTGCCAGCAGTGACACCAGCGGGAGCTCCTACAATGAGCAGTTCTTC
>.|TRBJ1-2|TRBV30|.
CAWQDPRNYGYTF
TGTGCCTGGCAAGACCCGAGAAACTATGGCTACACCTTC
>many|TRBJ2-7|TRBV15|TRBD1
CATSRDLGQGVEQYF
TGTGCCACCAGCAGAGATTTGGGACAGGGGGTCGAGCAGTACTTC
>many|TRBJ2-5|TRBV20-1|.
CSASSVGVQRETQYF
TGCAGTGCTAGTAGTGTGGGAGTTCAAAGAGAGACCCAGTACTTC
>few|TRBJ2-7|TRBV6-6|.
CASSYSSRRNIGTYEQYF
TGTGCCAGCAGTTACTCGTCAAGGAGGAACATCGGGACCTACGAGCAGTACTTC
>many|TRBJ2-7|TRBV13|.
CASSPNDSHYEQYF
TGTGCCAGCAGCCCAAACGACAGCCACTACGAGCAGTACTTC
>.|TRBJ1-2|TRBV28|TRBD1
CASGTGGTPNYGYTF
TGTGCCAGCGGGACAGGGGGTACCCCTAACTATGGCTACACCTTC
>.|TRBJ2-1|TRBV7-9|TRBD1
CASSSRDRGGNEQFF
TGTGCCAGCAGCTCCCGGGACAGGGGAGGCAATGAGCAGTTCTTC
>.|TRBJ1-1|TRBV5-4|.
CASSFSLDRRMTEAFF
TGTGCCAGCAGCTTTTCTCTGGACAGAAGGATGACTGAAGCTTTCTTT
>.|TRBJ2-7|TRBV5-1|TRBD1
CASSLALGQYYEQYF
TGCGCCAGCAGCTTGGCTTTGGGACAGTACTACGAGCAGTACTTC
>many|TRBJ1-3|TRBV29-1|.
CSVVGGSSGNTIYF
TGCAGCGTTGTCGGGGGAAGCTCTGGAAACACCATATATTTT
>.|TRBJ2-7|TRBV7-8|.
CASSLGGEREQYF
TGTGCCAGCAGCTTAGGAGGGGAACGGGAGCAGTACTTC
>few|TRBJ1-2|TRBV25-1|.
CASSEPRPSYGYTF
TGTGCCAGCAGTGAACCGCGGCCATCCTATGGCTACACCTTC
>.|TRBJ2-1|TRBV11-1|TRBD2
CASSSGTSVYNEQFF
TGTGCCAGCAGCTCCGGGACTAGCGTCTACAATGAGCAGTTCTTC
>few|TRBJ1-1|TRBV6-4|.
CASRRTVNTEAFF
TGTGCCAGCAGAAGGACGGTCAACACTGAAGCTTTCTTT
>many|TRBJ2-3|TRBV4-3|.
CASSQGATSTDTQYF
TGCGCCAGCAGCCAAGGGGCAACTAGCACAGATACGCAGTATTTT
>many|TRBJ2-1|TRBV3-1|TRBD2
CASSQGPSGSSYNEQFF
TGTGCCAGCAGCCAAGGTCCCAGCGGGAGCTCCTACAATGAGCAGTTCTTC
>.|TRBJ1-2|TRBV6-5|TRBD1
CASSPGTGSFYYGYTF
TGTGCCAGCAGTCCCGGGACAGGATCATTCTACTATGGCTACACCTTC
>.|TRBJ2-6|TRBV6-1|TRBD2
CASSLAAVSGANVLTF
TGTGCCAGCAGTCTAGCGGCCGTCTCTGGGGCCAACGTCCTGACTTTC
>many|TRBJ2-1|TRBV12-3/TRBV12-4|.
CASSLRLIYNEQFF
TGTGCCAGCAGTTTACGCTTAATCTACAATGAGCAGTTCTTC
>.|TRBJ1-1|TRBV6-6|.
CASRKAVGGAEAFF
TGTGCCAGCAGGAAAGCAGTGGGAGGCGCTGAAGCTTTCTTT
>many|TRBJ2-7|TRBV28|TRBD1
CASSSDRVAYF
TGTGCCAGCAGTTCAGACAGGGTGGCGTACTTC
>.|TRBJ2-1|TRBV7-9|.
CATQHYRGYNEQFF
TGTGCCACCCAGCATTATAGGGGATACAATGAGCAGTTCTTC